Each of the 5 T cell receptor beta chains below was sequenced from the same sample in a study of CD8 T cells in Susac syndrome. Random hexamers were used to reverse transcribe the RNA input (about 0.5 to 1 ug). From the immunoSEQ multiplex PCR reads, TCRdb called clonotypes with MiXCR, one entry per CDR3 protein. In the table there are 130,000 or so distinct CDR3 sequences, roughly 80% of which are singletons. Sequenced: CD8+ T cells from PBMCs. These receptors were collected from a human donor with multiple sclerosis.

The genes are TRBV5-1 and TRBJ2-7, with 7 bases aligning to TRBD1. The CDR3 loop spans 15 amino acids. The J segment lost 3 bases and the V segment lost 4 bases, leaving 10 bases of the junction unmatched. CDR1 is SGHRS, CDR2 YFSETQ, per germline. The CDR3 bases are TGCGCCAGCAGCCCGGAGGATTACAGGGGCTACGAGCAGTACTTC. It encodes CASSPEDYRGYEQYF.

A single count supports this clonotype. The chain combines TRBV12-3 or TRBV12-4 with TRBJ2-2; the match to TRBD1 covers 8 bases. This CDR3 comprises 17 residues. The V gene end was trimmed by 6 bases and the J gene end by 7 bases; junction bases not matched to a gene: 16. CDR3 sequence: CASSTPPGQGFDGELFF. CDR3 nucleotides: TGTGCCAGCAGCACCCCTCCCGGACAGGGTTTTGACGGGGAGCTGTTTTTT.

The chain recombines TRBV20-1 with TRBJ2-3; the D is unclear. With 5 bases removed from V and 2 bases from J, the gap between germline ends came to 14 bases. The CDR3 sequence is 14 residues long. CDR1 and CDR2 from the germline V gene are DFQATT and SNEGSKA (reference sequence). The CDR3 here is CSAVHLSLTDTQYF. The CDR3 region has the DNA TGCAGTGCTGTTCACTTGTCACTCACAGATACGCAGTATTTT.

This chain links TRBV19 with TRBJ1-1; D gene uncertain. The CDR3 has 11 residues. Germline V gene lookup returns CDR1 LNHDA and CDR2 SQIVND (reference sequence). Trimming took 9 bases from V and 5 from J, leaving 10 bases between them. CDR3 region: CASRSWTEAFF. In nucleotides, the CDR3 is TGTGCCAGCCGTTCCTGGACTGAAGCTTTCTTT.

The CDR3 reads CASRVGSRGRLENTGELFF. The CDR3, as DNA: TGTGCCAGCCGCGTGGGATCCCGCGGGCGGCTTGAGAACACCGGGGAGCTGTTTTTT. This chain links TRBV5-4 with TRBJ2-2, with a possible D match to TRBD2 (5 bases). In germline, CDR1 is SGHNT, CDR2 YYREEE (reference sequence). The CDR3 spans 19 residues. V lost 7 bases to trimming and J lost 1 base, with 26 bases between them.